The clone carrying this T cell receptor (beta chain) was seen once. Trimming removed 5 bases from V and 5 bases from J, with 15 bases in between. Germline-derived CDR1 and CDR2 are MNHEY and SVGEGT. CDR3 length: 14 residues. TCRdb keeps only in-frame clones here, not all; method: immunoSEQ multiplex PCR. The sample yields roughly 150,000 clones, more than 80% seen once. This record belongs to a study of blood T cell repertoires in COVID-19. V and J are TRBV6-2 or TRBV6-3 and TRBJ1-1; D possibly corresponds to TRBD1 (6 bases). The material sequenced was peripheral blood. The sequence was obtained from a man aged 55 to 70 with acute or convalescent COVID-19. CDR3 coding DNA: TGTGCCAGCAGTCGAAGCAGGGGTGAGACTGAAGCTTTCTTT. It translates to CASSRSRGETEAFF.